The 13 T cell receptor beta chains below all came from one sample that was sequenced in a study of regulatory T cells in long-lasting Graves disease. CDR3 regions were amplified by Arm-PCR using iRepertoire HTBI primers to build TCR beta libraries. TCRdb recomputed calls from the multiplex PCR reads with MiXCR, one row per CDR3 protein. Of roughly 700,000 distinct CDR3 sequences in the sample, 25% to 35% are singletons; the top ten hold under 55%. This sample's time point: persistent/refractory GD, antithyroid drugs over 5 years with positive TRAb. PBMCs were the source of the RNA used for TCR sequencing. The source material was peripheral blood mononuclear cells (PBMCs), sampled when the disease was refractory, from a patient treated with antithyroid drugs. The source of these receptors is a female donor with Graves disease.

The chain links TRBV28 to TRBJ1-3, with TRBD1 as a possible D gene (5 bases). Germline values: CDR1 MDHEN, CDR2 SYDVKM. Trimming cost V 5 bases and J 4 bases, with 12 bases left between them. The CDR3 spans 14 residues. CDR3 region: CASSLTEGGNTIYF. In nucleotides, the CDR3 is TGTGCCAGCAGTCTCACCGAGGGGGGAAACACCATATATTTT. Looking up the rest from reference TRBV28 and TRBJ1-3 gives the full variable domain: DVKVTQSSRYLVKRTGEKVFLECVQDMDHENMFWYRQDPGLGLRLIYFSYDVKMKEKGDIPEGYSVSREKKERFSLILESASTNQTSMYLCASSLTEGGNTIYFGEGSWLTVV.

This clonotype showed up many times. This chain links TRBV20-1 with TRBJ2-5; TRBD1 might be the D (6 bases). The CDR3 consists of 14 residues. The germline V and J ends were trimmed by 6 bases and 0 bases, with 14 bases remaining between them. Germline CDR1 is DFQATT and CDR2 is SNEGSKA (reference sequence). This chain's CDR3 is CSASRDTYQETQYF. The CDR3 nucleotides read TGCAGTGCGAGCCGGGACACCTACCAAGAGACCCAGTACTTC.

This clonotype came up once. The chain recombines TRBV28 with TRBJ1-3; D may be TRBD1 (6 bases). Germline-derived CDR1 and CDR2 are MDHEN and SYDVKM. V was shortened by 6 bases and J by 0 bases, with 9 bases between the two germline ends. The CDR3 loop spans 14 amino acids. Here the CDR3 DNA reads TGTGCCAGCAGACCACAGGGCTCTGGAAACACCATATATTTT. It yields the protein CASRPQGSGNTIYF.

Only a few counts were recorded for this clonotype. The chain couples TRBV7-9 to TRBJ1-1, with D tentatively TRBD1 (6 bases). Germline-derived CDR1 and CDR2 are SEHNR and FQNEAQ (reference sequence). This CDR3 is built from 16 residues. V shed 5 bases and J shed 6 bases, with 22 bases lying between them. The CDR3 DNA follows: TGTGCCAGCAGCGAGGGCCGTTCGGGGGGGCCGTCTGAAGCTTTCTTT. Amino acids: CASSEGRSGGPSEAFF.

This clonotype was detected a few times. The V and J genes are TRBV6-2 or TRBV6-3 and TRBJ1-2; unclear D gene. Germline V CDR1 and CDR2: MNHEY, SVGEGT. The V end was cut by 5 bases, the J end by 4 bases, with 14 bases between. This CDR3 contains 14 residues. Written as DNA, the CDR3 is TGTGCCAGCAGTGAAGTGGGCAGATTCTATGGCTACACCTTC. Encoded protein: CASSEVGRFYGYTF.

The V and J genes are TRBV6-1 and TRBJ1-2; no clear D gene. The CDR3 totals 14 residues. Per germline, CDR1 MNHNS and CDR2 SASEGT. Deletions cut 7 bases from V and 2 bases from J, with 14 bases between. The CDR3 DNA reads as TGTGCCAGCAATTTCGGGCCGGCCAACTATGGCTACACCTTC. Encoded protein: CASNFGPANYGYTF.

This clonotype was seen only a few times. This rearrangement joins TRBV6-1 to TRBJ1-2; 8 bases are shared with TRBD1. This CDR3 has 15 amino acids. Germline V CDR1 and CDR2: MNHNS, SASEGT. V was pared by 6 bases and J by 1 base, with 7 bases of the junction left unmatched. As DNA, the CDR3 is TGTGCCAGCAGCCAAGGACAGGGCTATAACTATGGCTACACCTTC. Translated: CASSQGQGYNYGYTF.

The genes are TRBV5-1 and TRBJ1-1; D perhaps matches TRBD1 (6 bases). CDR1 is SGHRS and CDR2 is YFSETQ in the germline V gene. V was pared by 5 bases and J by 4 bases, with 15 bases between. The CDR3 sequence is 14 residues long. The CDR3 protein is CASRLSQGTTEAFF. The CDR3 DNA reads as TGCGCCAGCAGGCTGTCACAGGGAACCACTGAAGCTTTCTTT.

V is TRBV19 and J is TRBJ1-3, with D uncertain. The CDR3 consists of 13 residues. V dropped 6 bases and J dropped 0 bases, with 6 bases sitting between them. In germline, CDR1 is LNHDA, CDR2 SQIVND (reference sequence). In nucleotides, the CDR3 is TGTGCCAGTAGGGCCGGCTCTGGAAACACCATATATTTT. It translates to CASRAGSGNTIYF.

This clonotype was seen many times. CDR3 sequence: CASSPSGASSYEQYF. In nucleotides, the CDR3 is TGTGCCAGCAGCCCATCGGGCGCTAGCAGCTACGAGCAGTACTTC. This sequence joins TRBV11-2 and TRBJ2-7, with D tentatively TRBD2 (5 bases). The length of the CDR3 is 15 residues. Germline CDR1 is SGHAT and CDR2 is FQNNGV. The V and J ends lost 5 bases and 3 bases respectively, with 17 bases between them.

Notes on this clonotype: A much larger clone differs by one base, so this may be a read error. The rearrangement joins TRBV28 to TRBJ1-2; D may be TRBD1 (6 bases). From germline, CDR1 is MDHEN and CDR2 SYDVKM. The CDR3 runs 13 residues. The CDR3 DNA reads as TGTGCCAGCAGTACCTCGGGGGGCTATGGCTACGCCTTC. As protein: CASSTSGGYGYAF.

This clonotype was recorded a few times. The rearrangement joins TRBV6-2 or TRBV6-3 to TRBJ1-5; D uncertain. CDR1 and CDR2 (germline): MNHEY, SVGEGT. V gave up 8 bases and J gave up 2 bases, with 10 bases separating them. The CDR3 spans 13 residues. In DNA, the CDR3 is TGTGCCAGCGGCCCGACGGGCAATCAGCCCCAGCATTTT. It encodes CASGPTGNQPQHF.

This clonotype has only a few counts. The chain couples TRBV20-1 to TRBJ2-5; D is tentatively TRBD1 or TRBD2 (5 bases each). Germline CDR1 and CDR2: DFQATT and SNEGSKA (reference sequence). The V end lost 2 bases, the J end lost 5 bases, and 15 bases lay between the germline ends. The CDR3 is made up of 14 amino acids. This CDR3 is CSARIQGRRETQYF. The CDR3, as DNA: TGCAGTGCTAGAATCCAGGGACGGAGGGAGACCCAGTACTTC.